This T cell receptor beta chain emerged from a study of blood T cell repertoires in COVID-19. Study as a whole: COVID-19 samples from acute and convalescent phases originated in the United States, Italy and Spain.

Grouping used clinical history reported by participants in a survey and questionnaire. Recovered status in Cohort 3 required two negative PCRs, clearance, or symptom resolution. Looked up from germline, CDR1 is SGHRS and CDR2 is YFSETQ. The V gene lost 0 bases and the J gene lost 1 base, with 11 bases spanning the gap. The CDR3 totals 16 residues. Original methodology: Amplification with reference gene primers provided the estimates of nucleated cell counts. Data came from immunoSEQ multiplex PCR; TCRdb stores just in-frame clones and leaves some out. The V and J calls and clone size are taken from that table; D and trimming were inferred from the DNA. The sample has 300,000 to 350,000 clones, 87% seen once; the top ten hold 8.5% to 10%.

Sequenced input: PBMCs or T cells enriched from blood (not recorded which). The clonotype was recovered from a young woman who had recovered from COVID-19. The chain couples TRBV5-1 to TRBJ2-1; D possibly corresponds to TRBD1 (6 bases). This CDR3 reads CASSLAQGRSYNEQFF. CDR3 coding DNA: TGCGCCAGCAGCTTGGCCCAGGGGCGGTCCTACAATGAGCAGTTCTTC. Supplemented by reference TRBV5-1 and TRBJ2-1, the full variable domain reads KAGVTQTPRYLIKTRGQQVTLSCSPISGHRSVSWYQQTPGQGLQFLFEYFSETQRNKGNFPGRFSGRQFSNSRSEMNVSTLELGDSALYLCASSLAQGRSYNEQFFGPGTRLTVL.